This TCR beta chain was recovered during a study of blood T cell repertoires in COVID-19. Overall study: Italy, Spain and the United States were the sources of the convalescent and acute COVID-19 samples. Sources were T cells, B-cell-depleted T cells, or PBMCs; the material itself was cDNA or gDNA.

The authors' processing: The authors estimated nucleated cell counts from reference gene primer amplification. TCRdb's table, derived via immunoSEQ multiplex PCR, lists solely in-frame clones and lacks some. D and trimming were read from the DNA, whereas the V and J calls and clone size are those reported in that table. The sample includes approximately 300,000 clones, approximately 91% seen only once; the top ten take around 11%. Seattle cases were enrolled at active infection and followed longitudinally. This CDR3 is built from 15 residues. V trimming: 2 bases; J trimming: 4 bases; junction bases outside the gene matches: 7. Per germline, CDR1 MNHNS and CDR2 SASEGT.

The rearrangement joins TRBV6-1 to TRBJ2-5, with TRBD1 matching over 7 bases. The sequence was collected from a woman under 40 with COVID-19, enrolled during active disease. Sequenced sample: peripheral blood. CDR3 coding DNA: TGTGCCAGCAGTGAAAGAAGACAGGGTCTAGAGACCCAGTACTTC. Residues: CASSERRQGLETQYF.